This note documents a single TCR beta chain sequence. Antigen unknown. These data belong to a study of T cell responses to AZD1222 COVID-19 vaccine. The study, taken as a whole, reports: Spike-specific TCR depth and breadth grew after two AZD1222 doses.

TCRdb keeps only in-frame clones here, not all; method: immunoSEQ multiplex PCR. The sample has fewer than 180,000 clones, 94% seen once. The CDR3 has 15 amino acids. With 5 bases removed from V and 1 base from J, the gap between germline ends came to 14 bases. Germline V gene lookup returns CDR1 LGHNA and CDR2 YSLEER. The clonotype comes from an adult in good health. The sample was peripheral blood, taken on day 0 of AZD1222 vaccination. The gene calls are TRBV4-3 and TRBJ1-1, with a weak D call TRBD1 (6 bases). CDR3 loop: CASSVGHLRNTEAFF. DNA of the CDR3: TGCGCCAGCAGCGTGGGACACCTGAGGAACACTGAAGCTTTCTTT.